The 27 T cell receptor beta chains presented below share a single source sample, sequenced in a study of blood T cell repertoires in COVID-19. Libraries were prepared by immunoSEQ multiplex PCR; TCRdb keeps only in-frame clonotypes and omits some of them. Found here are approximately 170,000 clones, less than 90% of them singletons; the top ten hold approximately 7.7%. Sample: PBMCs or T cells enriched from blood (not recorded which). Source of these receptors: a woman between 45 and 65 years old who had recovered from COVID-19.

The chain has TRBV7-9 and TRBJ1-6; weak D call: TRBD1 (5 bases). Germline values: CDR1 SEHNR, CDR2 FQNEAQ (reference sequence). V lost 3 bases, J lost 10 bases, and 10 bases lay in between. The CDR3 spans 13 residues. The CDR3 region is CASSLGPQSPLHF. The DNA of the CDR3 is TGTGCCAGCAGCTTGGGGCCTCAATCACCCCTCCACTTT. Full variable domain (missing parts from reference TRBV7-9 and TRBJ1-6): DTGVSQNPRHKITKRGQNVTFRCDPISEHNRLYWYRQTLGQGPEFLTYFQNEAQLEKSRLLSDRFSAERPKGSFSTLEIQRTEQGDSAMYLCASSLGPQSPLHFGNGTRLTVT.

V gene TRBV19 combines with J gene TRBJ1-1, with D unclear. This CDR3 comprises 14 residues. V was pared by 7 bases and J by 5 bases, with 17 bases between. In germline, CDR1 is LNHDA, CDR2 SQIVND (reference sequence). CDR3 sequence: CASTPRRTRTEAFF. CDR3 DNA: TGTGCCAGTACCCCACGGAGGACGCGGACTGAAGCTTTCTTT. Full variable domain (remainder filled in from reference TRBV19 and TRBJ1-1): DGGITQSPKYLFRKEGQNVTLSCEQNLNHDAMYWYRQDPGQGLRLIYYSQIVNDFQKGDIAEGYSVSREKKESFPLTVTSAQKNPTAFYLCASTPRRTRTEAFFGQGTRLTVV.

The chain is built from TRBV4-1 and TRBJ2-5; D call uncertain. The CDR3 extends over 15 amino acids. The V and J ends lost 0 bases and 5 bases respectively, with 13 bases between them. Germline lookup yields CDR1 MGHRA and CDR2 YSYEKL. The CDR3 protein is CASSQDVPGQETQYF. The DNA for the CDR3 is TGCGCCAGCAGCCAAGACGTCCCGGGTCAGGAGACCCAGTACTTC.

This chain connects TRBV28 to TRBJ1-6; D unresolved. Germline V gene data show CDR1 as MDHEN and CDR2 as SYDVKM. V dropped 5 bases and J dropped 9 bases, with 5 bases sitting between them. The CDR3 totals 11 residues. CDR3 sequence reads: CASSPGSPLHF. Here the CDR3 DNA reads TGTGCCAGCAGTCCCGGTTCACCCCTCCACTTT.

The V and J genes are TRBV7-9 and TRBJ2-7; TRBD1 matches 7 bases. The CDR3 runs 13 residues. Germline CDR1 reads SEHNR; CDR2 reads FQNEAQ (reference sequence). V was pared by 7 bases and J by 5 bases, with 8 bases of the junction left unmatched. The CDR3 DNA reads TGTGCCAGCACACTACCCAGGGGGAACGAGCAGTACTTC. It codes for CASTLPRGNEQYF.

This chain links TRBV19 with TRBJ2-4; 7 bases match TRBD1. Germline V CDR1 and CDR2: LNHDA, SQIVND (reference sequence). The CDR3 length is 19 residues. V gave up 0 bases and J gave up 1 base; unmatched junction bases: 12. DNA for the CDR3: TGTGCCAGTAGTATAGAAAACAGGGGCCCTTTAGGTGCCAAAAACATTCAGTACTTC. This translates into CASSIENRGPLGAKNIQYF.

V usage is TRBV28 and J usage is TRBJ1-2, with D unresolved. There are 14 residues in the CDR3. Trimming took off 5 bases at V and 0 bases at J, with 10 bases between the two ends. Germline CDR1 reads MDHEN; CDR2 reads SYDVKM. CDR3: CASSLFLPNYGYTF. CDR3 DNA: TGTGCCAGCAGTCTATTCCTTCCTAACTATGGCTACACCTTC.

V usage is TRBV9 and J usage is TRBJ2-7; 8 bases match TRBD1. Germline trimming cut 3 bases from V and 6 bases from J; bases unmatched to any gene: 2. Per germline, CDR1 SGDLS and CDR2 YYNGEE. This CDR3 is built from 12 residues. The CDR3 is CASSEQGGEQYF. The CDR3 region has the DNA TGTGCCAGCAGCGAACAGGGGGGCGAGCAGTACTTC.

V gene TRBV10-3 combines with J gene TRBJ2-1; 9 positions agree with TRBD1. V lost 6 bases to trimming and J lost 7 bases; unmatched junction nucleotides: 4. The CDR3 consists of 13 residues. The germline V gene encodes CDR1 ENHRY and CDR2 SYGVKD. CDR3 nucleotides: TGTGCCATCAGGGGACAGGGACAAAATGAGCAGTTCTTC. Residues: CAIRGQGQNEQFF.

This clone showed up just a few times. The chain couples TRBV29-1 to TRBJ2-7; D call uncertain. The V end lost 5 bases, the J end lost 2 bases, and 10 bases lay between the germline ends. The CDR3 contains 12 residues. Germline V gene lookup returns CDR1 SQVTM and CDR2 ANQGSEA. The CDR3 spells CSVFSAPYEQYF. The DNA for the CDR3 is TGCAGCGTTTTCTCCGCGCCCTACGAGCAGTACTTC.

In its sample, this clone was seen a few times. The chain's CDR3 is CASSVRDTINSPLHF. The CDR3 DNA is TGTGCCAGCAGCGTAAGGGACACGATCAATTCACCCCTCCACTTT. This chain connects TRBV2 to TRBJ1-6; TRBD1 might be the D (6 bases). CDR3 length: 15 amino acids. V was shortened by 6 bases and J by 7 bases, with 16 bases between the two germline ends. CDR1 is SNHLY and CDR2 is FYNNEI in the germline V gene.

V gene TRBV10-3 combines with J gene TRBJ1-2, with D perhaps TRBD1 (6 bases). V gave up 6 bases and J gave up 2 bases, with 10 bases separating them. Germline V lookup: CDR1 ENHRY, CDR2 SYGVKD. The CDR3 has 13 amino acids. CDR3 residues: CAIRATGNYGYTF. Here the CDR3 DNA reads TGTGCCATCAGAGCAACAGGGAACTATGGCTACACCTTC.

V gene TRBV3-1 (or the pseudogene TRBV3-2) combines with J gene TRBJ1-4; D gene uncertain. The CDR3 spans 11 residues. Germline V lookup: CDR1 LGHDT, CDR2 YNNKEL (reference sequence). Trimming shortened V by 2 bases and J by 10 bases, and 5 bases separated the two germline ends. The CDR3 coding sequence is TGTGCCAGCAGCCAACCAGGAAAACTGTTTTTT. This gives the protein CASSQPGKLFF.

The CDR3 here is CASSMSGGRTDTQYF. The CDR3 DNA is TGTGCCAGCAGCATGAGCGGGGGCCGCACAGATACGCAGTATTTT. The rearrangement links TRBV7-9 to TRBJ2-3; 8 bases agree with TRBD2. The V gene end was trimmed by 5 bases and the J gene end by 1 base; junction bases not matched to a gene: 5. This CDR3 is 15 amino acids long. Germline CDR1 SEHNR, CDR2 FQNEAQ (reference sequence). The full variable domain, rest sourced from reference TRBV7-9 and TRBJ2-3, is DTGVSQNPRHKITKRGQNVTFRCDPISEHNRLYWYRQTLGQGPEFLTYFQNEAQLEKSRLLSDRFSAERPKGSFSTLEIQRTEQGDSAMYLCASSMSGGRTDTQYFGPGTRLTVL.

This clone was seen a few times. The genes are TRBV4-2 and TRBJ1-5; no firm D call. The germline gives CDR1 LGHNA, CDR2 YNFKEQ. The length of the CDR3 is 15 residues. The germline V and J ends were trimmed by 0 bases and 5 bases, with 11 bases remaining between them. CDR3 sequence: CASSQEPGGYQPQHF. CDR3 DNA: TGTGCCAGCAGCCAAGAGCCGGGAGGCTATCAGCCCCAGCATTTT.

V is TRBV4-3 and J is TRBJ2-7; possible D gene TRBD2, 6 bases. Germline V gives CDR1 LGHNA, CDR2 YSLEER. CDR3 length equals 14 residues. Trimming pared 1 base from V and 2 bases from J, leaving 9 bases between. CDR3: CASSQGREAYEQYF. CDR3 nucleotide sequence: TGCGCCAGCAGCCAAGGGCGGGAAGCCTACGAGCAGTACTTC.

The rearrangement uses TRBV1 and TRBJ2-7; the table's TRBD2 call for D was not verified on the DNA. TRBV1 is a known pseudogene. This CDR3 is built from 20 residues. The CDR3 protein is CTSSQGVSGTSGAISYEQYF. CDR3 bases: TGCACCAGCAGCCAAGGGGTATCTGGGACTAGCGGGGCCATCTCCTACGAGCAGTACTTC.

This clone occurred a few times. The chain is built from TRBV5-4 and TRBJ2-1; 9 bases align to TRBD1. The V segment lost 1 base and the J segment 9 bases; nucleotides outside the gene matches: 5. This CDR3 spans 14 amino acids. From germline, CDR1 is SGHNT and CDR2 YYREEE (reference sequence). This CDR3 reads CASSLNRGQSEQFF. The CDR3, as DNA: TGTGCCAGCAGCTTGAACAGGGGGCAGAGTGAGCAGTTCTTC. Combining the CDR3 with reference TRBV5-4 and TRBJ2-1 gives the whole variable domain ETGVTQSPTHLIKTRGQQVTLRCSSQSGHNTVSWYQQALGQGPQFIFQYYREEENGRGNFPPRFSGLQFPNYSSELNVNALELDDSALYLCASSLNRGQSEQFFGPGTRLTVL.

The rearrangement uses TRBV7-2 and TRBJ1-1; possible D gene TRBD1, 6 bases. The ends were cut back, 4 bases at V and 6 bases at J, with 15 bases in the middle. CDR1 is SGHTA, CDR2 FQGNSA, per germline. This CDR3 is built from 14 residues. CDR3 region: CASSWRGARSEAFF. Here the CDR3 DNA reads TGTGCCAGCAGCTGGCGGGGGGCGAGGTCTGAAGCTTTCTTT.

This clone has only one observation. V gene TRBV6-5 combines with J gene TRBJ1-5; D is undetermined. The CDR3 consists of 12 residues. The germline V gene encodes CDR1 MNHEY and CDR2 SVGAGI. V lost 6 bases, J lost 4 bases, and 7 bases lay in between. CDR3 coding DNA: TGTGCCAGCAGCTTCGGGAATCAGCCCCAGCATTTT. Protein sequence: CASSFGNQPQHF.

The chain has TRBV18 and TRBJ2-5; possibly TRBD2 for D (7 bases). V lost 8 bases and J lost 4, with 8 bases in between. In germline, CDR1 is KGHSH, CDR2 LQKENI. The CDR3 sequence is 11 residues long. The DNA for the CDR3 is TGTGCCAGCCGGGGGGCAGAGACCCAGTACTTC. This codes for CASRGAETQYF.

The chain is built from TRBV4-1 and TRBJ2-7; D gene unclear. Trimming removed 0 bases from V and 0 bases from J, with 9 bases in between. Germline CDR1 MGHRA, CDR2 YSYEKL. The CDR3 runs 15 residues. CDR3 bases: TGCGCCAGCAGCCAAGAAAGCGATATCTCCTACGAGCAGTACTTC. Protein sequence: CASSQESDISYEQYF.

This clone showed up just once. V gene TRBV9 combines with J gene TRBJ1-6; a possible D gene is TRBD1 (6 bases). This CDR3 spans 15 amino acids. Between the trimmed V and J ends, which lost 0 bases and 14 bases, there was a span of 18 bases. Per the germline V gene, CDR1 is SGDLS and CDR2 is YYNGEE. The CDR3 coding sequence is TGTGCCAGCAGCGTAGCTTCAGGGGAAAGTAACACCCTCCACTTT. It is translated as CASSVASGESNTLHF.

The rearrangement uses TRBV7-3 and TRBJ2-5; TRBD1 is a possible D gene (6 bases). Germline CDR1 is SGHTA and CDR2 is FQGTGA. The V end was cut by 0 bases, the J end by 2 bases, with 10 bases between. The length of the CDR3 is 15 residues. Here the CDR3 reads CASSLTGDIQETQYF. DNA for the CDR3: TGTGCCAGCAGCTTAACCGGGGACATTCAAGAGACCCAGTACTTC.

The chain couples TRBV24-1 to TRBJ2-7; TRBD1 aligns across 7 bases. The CDR3 is 11 amino acids. The trim removed 11 bases at V and 3 bases at J, leaving 3 bases unmatched. Germline V gene lookup returns CDR1 KGHDR and CDR2 SFDVKD. CDR3 sequence: CAIGQDYEQYF. The CDR3 nucleotides read TGTGCCATAGGACAGGACTACGAGCAGTACTTC.

The chain couples TRBV11-2 to TRBJ2-7; 16 nucleotides agree with TRBD2. CDR3 length: 16 amino acids. CDR1 and CDR2 (germline): SGHAT, FQNNGV. V lost 4 bases to trimming and J lost 7 bases; unmatched junction nucleotides: 7. This CDR3 is CASSSEGLAGGEEQYF. The CDR3 region has the DNA TGTGCCAGCAGCTCCGAGGGACTAGCGGGAGGGGAAGAGCAGTACTTC.

The chain links TRBV24-1 to TRBJ2-1, with TRBD1 as a possible D gene (5 bases). The CDR3 totals 16 residues. V was clipped by 0 bases and J by 7 bases, with 15 bases between them. Per the germline V gene, CDR1 is KGHDR and CDR2 is SFDVKD. The CDR3 loop reads CATSDLDSTGLNEQFF. The CDR3 coding sequence is TGTGCCACCAGTGATTTGGACAGCACCGGGCTTAATGAGCAGTTCTTC.